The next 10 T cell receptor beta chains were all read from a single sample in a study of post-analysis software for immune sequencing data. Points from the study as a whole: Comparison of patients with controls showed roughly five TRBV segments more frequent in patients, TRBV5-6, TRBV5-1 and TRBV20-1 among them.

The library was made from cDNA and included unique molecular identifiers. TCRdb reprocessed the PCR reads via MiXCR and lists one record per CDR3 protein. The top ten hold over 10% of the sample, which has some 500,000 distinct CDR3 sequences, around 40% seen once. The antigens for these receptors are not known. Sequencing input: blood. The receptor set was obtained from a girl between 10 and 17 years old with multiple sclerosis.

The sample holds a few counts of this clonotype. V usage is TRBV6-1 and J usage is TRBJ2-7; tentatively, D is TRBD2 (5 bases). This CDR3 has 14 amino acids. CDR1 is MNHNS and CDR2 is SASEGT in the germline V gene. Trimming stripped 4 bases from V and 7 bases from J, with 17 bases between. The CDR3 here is CASSADGGSGEQYF. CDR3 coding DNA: TGTGCCAGCAGTGCTGACGGAGGCTCCGGGGAGCAGTACTTC.

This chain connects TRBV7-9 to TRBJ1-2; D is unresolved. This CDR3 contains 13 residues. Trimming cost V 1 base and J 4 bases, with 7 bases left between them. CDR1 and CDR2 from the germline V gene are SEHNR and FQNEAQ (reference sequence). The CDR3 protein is CASSLGVFYGYTF. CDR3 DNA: TGTGCCAGCAGCTTAGGCGTCTTCTATGGCTACACCTTC. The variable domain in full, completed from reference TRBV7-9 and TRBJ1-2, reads DTGVSQNPRHKITKRGQNVTFRCDPISEHNRLYWYRQTLGQGPEFLTYFQNEAQLEKSRLLSDRFSAERPKGSFSTLEIQRTEQGDSAMYLCASSLGVFYGYTFGSGTRLTVV.

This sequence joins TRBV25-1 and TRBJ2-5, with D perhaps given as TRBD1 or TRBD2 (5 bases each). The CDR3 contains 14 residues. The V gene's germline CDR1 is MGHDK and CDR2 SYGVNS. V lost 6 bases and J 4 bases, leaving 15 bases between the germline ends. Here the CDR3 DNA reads TGTGCCAGCAGGAGATCAGGGAGCGGAGAGACCCAGTACTTC. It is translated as CASRRSGSGETQYF.

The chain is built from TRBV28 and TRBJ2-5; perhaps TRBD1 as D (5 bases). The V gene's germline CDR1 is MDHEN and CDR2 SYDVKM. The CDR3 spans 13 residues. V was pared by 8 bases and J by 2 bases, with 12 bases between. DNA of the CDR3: TGTGCCAGCCAAACACAGGTACAAGAGACCCAGTACTTC. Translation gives CASQTQVQETQYF. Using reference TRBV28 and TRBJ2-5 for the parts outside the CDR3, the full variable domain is DVKVTQSSRYLVKRTGEKVFLECVQDMDHENMFWYRQDPGLGLRLIYFSYDVKMKEKGDIPEGYSVSREKKERFSLILESASTNQTSMYLCASQTQVQETQYFGPGTRLLVL.

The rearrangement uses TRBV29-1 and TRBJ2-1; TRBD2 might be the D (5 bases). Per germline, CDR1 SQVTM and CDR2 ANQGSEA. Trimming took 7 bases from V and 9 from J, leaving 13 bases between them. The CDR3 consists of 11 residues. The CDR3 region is CSAGELSEQFF. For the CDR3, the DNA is TGCAGCGCCGGGGAGCTTTCTGAGCAGTTCTTC.

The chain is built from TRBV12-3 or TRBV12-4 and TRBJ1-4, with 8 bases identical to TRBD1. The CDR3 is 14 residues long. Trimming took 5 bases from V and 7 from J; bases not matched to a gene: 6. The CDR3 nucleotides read TGTGCCAGCAGTCCCGGACAGGGCCTTGAAAAACTGTTTTTT. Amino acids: CASSPGQGLEKLFF.

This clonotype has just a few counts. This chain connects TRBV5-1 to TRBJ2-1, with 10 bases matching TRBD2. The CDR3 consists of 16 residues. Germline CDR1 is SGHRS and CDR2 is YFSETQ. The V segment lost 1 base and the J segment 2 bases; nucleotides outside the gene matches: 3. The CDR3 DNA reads TGCGCCAGCAGCTTGTCCGGGACTAGCGCCTACAATGAGCAGTTCTTC. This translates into CASSLSGTSAYNEQFF.

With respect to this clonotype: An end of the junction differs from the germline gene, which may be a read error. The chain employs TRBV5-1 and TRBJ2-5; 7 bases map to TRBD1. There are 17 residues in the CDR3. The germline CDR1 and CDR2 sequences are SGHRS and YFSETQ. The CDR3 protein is CASSLTLTGKGQETQYF. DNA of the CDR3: TGCGCCAGTAGCTTGACACTGACAGGGAAGGGCCAAGAGACCCAGTACTTC.

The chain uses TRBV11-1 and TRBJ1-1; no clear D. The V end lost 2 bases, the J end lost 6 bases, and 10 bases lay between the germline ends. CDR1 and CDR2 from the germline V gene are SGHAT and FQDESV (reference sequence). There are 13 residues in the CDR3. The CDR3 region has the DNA TGTGCCAGCAGCTTACGAGGGATCGCTGAAGCTTTCTTT. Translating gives CASSLRGIAEAFF.

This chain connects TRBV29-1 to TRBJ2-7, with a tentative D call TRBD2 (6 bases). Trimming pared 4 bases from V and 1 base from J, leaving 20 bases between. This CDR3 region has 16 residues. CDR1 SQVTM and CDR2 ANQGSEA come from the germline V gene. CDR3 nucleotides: TGCAGCGTTGGAGGAGGGCCGGGGGAATCGTCCTACGAGCAGTACTTC. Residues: CSVGGGPGESSYEQYF.